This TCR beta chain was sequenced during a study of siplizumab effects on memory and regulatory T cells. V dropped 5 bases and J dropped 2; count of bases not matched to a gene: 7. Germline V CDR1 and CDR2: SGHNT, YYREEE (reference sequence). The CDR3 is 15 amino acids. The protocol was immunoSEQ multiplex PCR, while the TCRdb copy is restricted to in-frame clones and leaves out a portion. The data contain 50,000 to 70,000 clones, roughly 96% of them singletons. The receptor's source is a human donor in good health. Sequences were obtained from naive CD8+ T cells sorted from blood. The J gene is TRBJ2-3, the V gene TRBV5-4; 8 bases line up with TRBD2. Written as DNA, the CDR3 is TGTGCCAGCAGTTTAAGCGGGGGATCCACAGATACGCAGTATTTT. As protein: CASSLSGGSTDTQYF. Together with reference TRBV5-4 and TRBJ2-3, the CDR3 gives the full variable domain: ETGVTQSPTHLIKTRGQQVTLRCSSQSGHNTVSWYQQALGQGPQFIFQYYREEENGRGNFPPRFSGLQFPNYSSELNVNALELDDSALYLCASSLSGGSTDTQYFGPGTRLTVL.